The 27 T cell receptor beta chains presented below share a single source sample, sequenced in a study of shared clonotypes between healthy human individuals. It was CD45RO-negative cells, positively selected for CCR7, that made up naive CD8 cells, with terminally differentiated effector memory CD45RA+ cells excluded. TCRdb's table, derived via immunoSEQ multiplex PCR, lists solely in-frame clones and lacks some. The sample shows more than 2 million clones, just over 90% of them seen only once. Sequencing was performed on naive CD8+ T cells from PBMCs. The receptor set was obtained from a man aged 18 to 30 in good health. Some clones in this sample may be carry-over from other donors' samples.

The chain employs TRBV5-8 and TRBJ2-7; D uncertain. This CDR3 has 15 residues. V was clipped by 2 bases and J by 3 bases, with 15 bases between them. Per the germline V gene, CDR1 is SGHTS and CDR2 is YDEGEE. The CDR3 coding sequence is TGTGCCAGCAGCTTTGTTAGACGGCAGGACTACGAGCAGTACTTC. Its translation is CASSFVRRQDYEQYF.

The chain is built from TRBV19 and TRBJ2-2, with 10 bases matching TRBD2. With 0 bases clipped from V and 7 bases from J, the junction kept 8 bases outside the gene matches. The CDR3 has 17 amino acids. Germline V gene lookup returns CDR1 LNHDA and CDR2 SQIVND (reference sequence). CDR3 amino acids: CASSIDEPSGRYGELFF. The CDR3 bases are TGTGCCAGTAGTATAGATGAGCCTAGCGGGAGATACGGGGAGCTGTTTTTT. Full variable domain (missing parts from reference TRBV19 and TRBJ2-2): DGGITQSPKYLFRKEGQNVTLSCEQNLNHDAMYWYRQDPGQGLRLIYYSQIVNDFQKGDIAEGYSVSREKKESFPLTVTSAQKNPTAFYLCASSIDEPSGRYGELFFGEGSRLTVL.

CDR3 DNA: TGTGCCAGCAGTTGGGGGACTAGCGGGGCATACAATGAGCAGTTCTTC. It encodes CASSWGTSGAYNEQFF. The chain has TRBV27 and TRBJ2-1; 13 bases are a match to TRBD2. The CDR3 runs 16 residues. Germline V gene sequence: CDR1 MNHEY, CDR2 SMNVEV (reference sequence). The junction had 4 bases not matched to a gene; V was cut back by 4 bases and J by 4 bases.

The genes are TRBV7-8 and TRBJ2-7; D is unresolved. V lost 1 base and J 6 bases, leaving 10 bases between the germline ends. This CDR3 is built from 13 residues. Germline CDR1 reads SGHVS; CDR2 reads FQNEAQ. CDR3 DNA: TGTGCCAGCAGCTTAGGCAGTAAGAGCGAGCAGTACTTC. As protein: CASSLGSKSEQYF.

The CDR3 bases are TGCGCCAGCAGGTCCGGGACTGGTATTTACAATGAGCAGTTCTTC. It is translated as CASRSGTGIYNEQFF. This rearrangement joins TRBV4-3 to TRBJ2-1; D might be TRBD2 (6 bases). V gave up 6 bases and J gave up 4 bases, with 16 bases separating them. Germline CDR1 and CDR2: LGHNA and YSLEER. The CDR3 loop spans 15 amino acids.

The chain is built from TRBV5-1 and TRBJ2-3; 14 bases fit TRBD2. CDR3 size: 17 residues. J was trimmed by 3 bases and V by 0 bases; bases with no gene match: 3. Germline CDR1 and CDR2: SGHRS and YFSETQ. This chain's CDR3 is CASSLGLAGGFTDTQYF. As DNA, the CDR3 is TGCGCCAGCAGCTTGGGACTAGCGGGAGGGTTTACAGATACGCAGTATTTT.

V gene TRBV5-6 combines with J gene TRBJ2-7, with D maybe TRBD2 (6 bases). The germline CDR1 and CDR2 sequences are SGHDT and YYEEEE. V was cut by 3 bases and J by 0 bases, with 7 bases left in between. This CDR3 is 13 amino acids long. The CDR3 coding sequence is TGTGCCAGCAGCTCGACTAGCTCCTACGAGCAGTACTTC. Protein: CASSSTSSYEQYF.

This sequence joins TRBV21-1 and TRBJ1-2. TRBV21-1 is an annotated pseudogene. The CDR3 is 11 residues long. The CDR3 DNA sequence: TGTGCCATCAGGGGAGGGTATGGCTACACCTTC. This encodes CAIRGGYGYTF.

The chain recombines TRBV27 with TRBJ2-1; D is ambiguous. The CDR3 runs 17 residues. The V gene's germline CDR1 is MNHEY and CDR2 SMNVEV (reference sequence). Trimming stripped 4 bases from V and 4 bases from J, with 20 bases between. CDR3 amino acids: CASSWVLVGGSYNEQFF. In DNA, the CDR3 is TGTGCCAGCAGTTGGGTCCTCGTCGGCGGATCATACAATGAGCAGTTCTTC.

The V gene is TRBV7-8, the J gene TRBJ2-5; no clear D gene. The CDR3 is 14 amino acids. The ends were cut back, 1 base at V and 4 bases at J, with 10 bases in the middle. CDR1 and CDR2 from the germline V gene are SGHVS and FQNEAQ. The CDR3 nucleotides are TGTGCCAGCAGCTTAGTTGGGGTAGCAGAGACCCAGTACTTC. It encodes CASSLVGVAETQYF.

The genes are TRBV30 and TRBJ1-1; D gene unclear. Germline loops: CDR1 GTSNPN, CDR2 SVGIG (reference sequence). V lost 3 bases and J 5 bases, leaving 19 bases between the germline ends. The CDR3 has 15 amino acids. The CDR3 bases are TGTGCCTGGAGCCCGCCCATAGGTGGATATACTGAAGCTTTCTTT. It specifies CAWSPPIGGYTEAFF.

The rearrangement links TRBV9 to TRBJ1-1; unclear D gene. CDR3 length equals 15 residues. The germline V gene encodes CDR1 SGDLS and CDR2 YYNGEE. V was shortened by 4 bases and J by 2 bases, with 15 bases between the two germline ends. The DNA for the CDR3 is TGTGCCAGCAGCCGGCGTGCAGAGCTAAACACTGAAGCTTTCTTT. Amino acid sequence: CASSRRAELNTEAFF.

The V gene is TRBV19, the J gene TRBJ2-2; D is uncertain. CDR1 LNHDA and CDR2 SQIVND come from the germline V gene (reference sequence). V gave up 0 bases and J gave up 1 base, with 12 bases separating them. The CDR3 has 17 residues. In DNA, the CDR3 is TGTGCCAGTAGTATAGATCTGTGGCAGGAGAACACCGGGGAGCTGTTTTTT. The encoded protein is CASSIDLWQENTGELFF.

This chain uses TRBV7-9 with TRBJ1-5; D is unresolved. V shed 5 bases and J shed 0 bases, with 17 bases lying between them. This CDR3 is built from 17 residues. Germline lookup yields CDR1 SEHNR and CDR2 FQNEAQ (reference sequence). CDR3 bases: TGTGCCAGCAGCCCCCTTGAGGCCATCTATAGCAATCAGCCCCAGCATTTT. This gives the protein CASSPLEAIYSNQPQHF. Variable domain in full (rest from reference TRBV7-9 and TRBJ1-5): DTGVSQNPRHKITKRGQNVTFRCDPISEHNRLYWYRQTLGQGPEFLTYFQNEAQLEKSRLLSDRFSAERPKGSFSTLEIQRTEQGDSAMYLCASSPLEAIYSNQPQHFGDGTRLSIL.

With regard to this clone: Other DNA sequences in this sample translate to the same CDR3. The chain links TRBV5-6 to TRBJ2-2; 8 nucleotides match TRBD2. After removal of 3 bases from V and 7 bases from J, the junction contained 5 bases not matched to a gene. The length of the CDR3 is 14 residues. In germline, CDR1 is SGHDT, CDR2 YYEEEE. The CDR3 DNA follows: TGTGCCAGCAGCTGGGGAACTAGCGGCGGGGAGCTGTTTTTT. This sequence encodes CASSWGTSGGELFF.

This clone was counted a single time. The rearrangement uses TRBV4-2 and TRBJ2-1; 9 positions agree with TRBD1. Germline V CDR1 and CDR2: LGHNA, YNFKEQ. The junction had 10 bases not matched to a gene; V was cut back by 1 base and J by 9 bases. The CDR3 runs 16 residues. The CDR3 nucleotides are TGTGCCAGCAGCCAAGTCCCCGGGACAGGGAGGGGTGAGCAGTTCTTC. Protein: CASSQVPGTGRGEQFF.

Concerning this clone itself: The same CDR3 is also encoded by other DNA sequences in this sample. The gene calls are TRBV29-1 and TRBJ2-7; D is uncertain. V was clipped by 4 bases and J by 1 base, with 5 bases between them. Germline CDR1 and CDR2: SQVTM and ANQGSEA. The CDR3 is 11 residues long. CDR3 coding DNA: TGCAGCGTTGGGTTGTCCTACGAGCAGTACTTC. This sequence encodes CSVGLSYEQYF.

The chain couples TRBV28 to TRBJ1-1; the D gene is possibly TRBD1 (6 bases). Per germline, CDR1 MDHEN and CDR2 SYDVKM. CDR3 size: 16 residues. The V gene lost 1 base and the J gene lost 2 bases, with 14 bases spanning the gap. DNA for the CDR3: TGTGCCAGCAGTTTATCACAGGAGGGGGGAAACACTGAAGCTTTCTTT. As protein: CASSLSQEGGNTEAFF.

The chain combines TRBV6-6 with TRBJ2-1, with 12 bases matching TRBD2. This CDR3 is built from 16 residues. V dropped 5 bases and J dropped 9; count of bases not matched to a gene: 11. The germline CDR1 and CDR2 sequences are MNHNY and SVGAGI (reference sequence). CDR3 region: CASSVLRLAGDIEQFF. In DNA form, the CDR3 reads TGTGCCAGCAGTGTTCTAAGACTAGCGGGAGATATTGAGCAGTTCTTC.

To note about this clone: Other nucleotide sequences from this sample produce the same CDR3. The chain links TRBV7-9 to TRBJ2-1; D remains ambiguous. CDR3 size: 12 residues. V was shortened by 1 base and J by 7 bases, with 5 bases between the two germline ends. In germline, CDR1 is SEHNR, CDR2 FQNEAQ (reference sequence). CDR3 residues: CASSLGANEQFF. CDR3 DNA: TGTGCCAGCAGCTTAGGGGCTAATGAGCAGTTCTTC.

The rearrangement uses TRBV7-2 and TRBJ2-1; tentatively, D is TRBD1 (5 bases). The CDR3 loop spans 13 amino acids. The V end was cut by 5 bases, the J end by 1 base, with 6 bases between. Germline V lookup: CDR1 SGHTA, CDR2 FQGNSA. Here the CDR3 reads CASSQGSYNEQFF. Here the CDR3 DNA reads TGTGCCAGCAGCCAGGGATCCTACAATGAGCAGTTCTTC. The complete variable domain, with remaining parts taken from reference TRBV7-2 and TRBJ2-1, reads GAGVSQSPSNKVTEKGKDVELRCDPISGHTALYWYRQSLGQGLEFLIYFQGNSAPDKSGLPSDRFSAERTGGSVSTLTIQRTQQEDSAVYLCASSQGSYNEQFFGPGTRLTVL.

CDR3 loop: CASSIGTSGSFYGELFF. For the CDR3, the DNA is TGTGCCAGCTCCATCGGGACTAGCGGGAGTTTTTACGGGGAGCTGTTTTTT. The gene calls are TRBV28 and TRBJ2-2; 14 positions match TRBD2. The CDR3 extends over 17 amino acids. Germline trimming cut 8 bases from V and 7 bases from J; bases unmatched to any gene: 12. Germline values: CDR1 MDHEN, CDR2 SYDVKM.

In the case of this clone: A junction end diverges from the germline sequence, so it may reflect a read error. V is TRBV27 and J is TRBJ1-4; D gene ambiguous. Germline CDR1 is MNHEY and CDR2 is SMNVEV (reference sequence). This CDR3 is 10 amino acids long. The CDR3 is CASSFCRQVF. DNA for the CDR3: TGTGCCAGCAGTTTTTGCCGCCAGGTTTTT.

The chain uses TRBV9 and TRBJ2-7, with D perhaps TRBD1 (8 bases). The CDR3 sequence is 15 residues long. With 7 bases removed from V and 5 bases from J, the gap between germline ends came to 22 bases. CDR1 and CDR2 (germline): SGDLS, YYNGEE. The CDR3 protein is CASGGEGRGRHEQYF. CDR3 coding DNA: TGTGCCAGCGGAGGGGAGGGCAGGGGGCGTCACGAGCAGTACTTC.

This clone was recorded once. The chain is built from TRBV7-2 and TRBJ2-7, with D possibly being TRBD1 or TRBD2 (6 bases each). CDR3 length: 15 amino acids. The V gene's germline CDR1 is SGHTA and CDR2 FQGNSA. Trimming shortened V by 3 bases and J by 5 bases, and 17 bases separated the two germline ends. CDR3 sequence reads: CASSFSPGASHEQYF. The CDR3 bases are TGTGCCAGCAGCTTTAGTCCGGGGGCGAGCCACGAGCAGTACTTC.

The chain recombines TRBV9 with TRBJ2-5, with 8 nucleotides matching TRBD1. J gave up 5 bases and V 4 bases, and 4 bases lay outside the gene matches. CDR1 and CDR2 (germline): SGDLS, YYNGEE. The CDR3 contains 13 residues. This CDR3 is CASSSGGEETQYF. The CDR3, as DNA: TGTGCCAGCAGCTCAGGGGGCGAGGAGACCCAGTACTTC. The complete variable domain, with remaining parts taken from reference TRBV9 and TRBJ2-5, reads DSGVTQTPKHLITATGQRVTLRCSPRSGDLSVYWYQQSLDQGLQFLIQYYNGEERAKGNILERFSAQQFPDLHSELNLSSLELGDSALYFCASSSGGEETQYFGPGTRLLVL.

V usage is TRBV25-1 and J usage is TRBJ1-1; maybe TRBD1 (5 bases). The CDR3 spans 15 residues. Trimming took off 5 bases at V and 0 bases at J, with 13 bases between the two ends. Germline CDR1 and CDR2: MGHDK and SYGVNS. The CDR3 protein is CASSSQGWMNTEAFF. CDR3 nucleotides: TGTGCCAGCAGTAGTCAGGGTTGGATGAACACTGAAGCTTTCTTT.